These 30 T cell receptor beta chains were all obtained from the same sample, sequenced in a study of beta chain features in type 1 diabetes (dated by TCRdb to between 2018 and 2020). The library was produced with the immunoSEQ multiplex PCR assay. All of the isolated RNA was reverse transcribed with the High Capacity cDNA Reverse Transcription Kit, so expressed TCRB transcripts were sequenced. In TCRdb, the immuneACCESS table is reduced to in-frame sequences with V and J assigned. These tables do not hold every clone; where another copy was compared, an unresolved V gene accounts for under half, and the others remain unexplained. This sample lists about 300,000 clones; about 8.5% were detected once. The top ten clones comprise 0.9% to 1.2% of the sample. Sequences were obtained from central memory CD4+ T cells from blood. Receptor source: a woman under 30 in good health.

This clone appeared a few times. This chain joins TRBV20-1 and TRBJ1-2, with D uncertain. Looked up from germline, CDR1 is DFQATT and CDR2 is SNEGSKA (reference sequence). The CDR3 sequence is 11 residues long. Trimming removed 3 bases from V and 8 bases from J, with 10 bases in between. The CDR3 DNA follows: TGCAGTGCTAGGAGAGGTGGAGGCTACACCTTC. Translation: CSARRGGGYTF.

The gene calls are TRBV28 and TRBJ2-1; D gene unclear. V shed 5 bases and J shed 6 bases, with 11 bases lying between them. CDR1 MDHEN and CDR2 SYDVKM come from the germline V gene. CDR3 size: 13 residues. CDR3 sequence: CASSRTILNEQFF. The CDR3 nucleotides read TGTGCCAGCAGTCGAACAATCCTCAATGAGCAGTTCTTC.

The V and J genes are TRBV5-4 and TRBJ2-5, with D hard to call. V dropped 4 bases and J dropped 3 bases, with 10 bases sitting between them. Germline assignment: CDR1 SGHNT and CDR2 YYREEE (reference sequence). This CDR3 comprises 13 residues. CDR3 residues: CASSRTTEETQYF. CDR3 sequence (DNA): TGTGCCAGCAGCCGCACGACGGAAGAGACCCAGTACTTC.

The chain is built from TRBV7-9 and TRBJ1-4; 8 positions agree with TRBD1. The V segment lost 4 bases and the J segment 10 bases; nucleotides outside the gene matches: 8. Germline V gene lookup returns CDR1 SEHNR and CDR2 FQNEAQ (reference sequence). The CDR3 covers 14 residues. In DNA, the CDR3 is TGTGCCAGCAGCTCCCAGGGGGCTCTGGGAAAACTGTTTTTT. Translating it yields CASSSQGALGKLFF.

This chain uses TRBV9 with TRBJ2-2; TRBD2 is a possible D gene (6 bases). V shed 4 bases and J shed 6 bases, with 10 bases lying between them. CDR1 is SGDLS and CDR2 is YYNGEE in the germline V gene. This CDR3 has 13 amino acids. DNA of the CDR3: TGTGCCAGCAGCCGTTCGGGGGCCGGGGAGCTGTTTTTT. This codes for CASSRSGAGELFF.

The CDR3 DNA sequence: TGTGCCAGCAGCGTTCGGGGGACTATCCACACCGGGGAGCTGTTTTTT. This gives the protein CASSVRGTIHTGELFF. The chain joins TRBV9 to TRBJ2-2; 7 bases fit TRBD2. Germline CDR1 and CDR2: SGDLS and YYNGEE. The CDR3 is 16 residues long. Trimming at V came to 2 bases and at J to 3 bases, leaving 7 bases not matched to a gene.

This clone was picked up a small number of times. This CDR3 is also generated by other DNA sequences in the sample. The V gene is TRBV5-1, the J gene TRBJ2-5; D unclear. V shed 2 bases and J shed 1 base, with 6 bases lying between them. There are 13 residues in the CDR3. The germline gives CDR1 SGHRS, CDR2 YFSETQ. For the CDR3, the DNA is TGCGCCAGCAGCTTCGGAGTCCAAGAGACCCAGTACTTC. Its translation is CASSFGVQETQYF.

The chain joins TRBV21-1 to TRBJ2-7; the D segment call TRBD1 is taken from the table without a DNA check. TRBV21-1 is annotated as a pseudogene. The CDR3 loop spans 14 amino acids. CDR3 amino acids: CASSKQGRGSEQYV. Here the CDR3 DNA reads TGTGCCAGCAGCAAACAGGGCAGGGGATCCGAGCAGTACGTC.

The genes are TRBV5-1 and TRBJ2-7; D is perhaps TRBD1 (6 bases). Deletions cut 0 bases from V and 7 bases from J, with 17 bases between. CDR1 SGHRS and CDR2 YFSETQ come from the germline V gene. This CDR3 region has 15 residues. CDR3 nucleotide sequence: TGCGCCAGCAGCTTGGGCCAGGGGCCAATAAGAGAGCAGTACTTC. It translates to CASSLGQGPIREQYF.

This clone has a handful of counts. V gene TRBV4-2 combines with J gene TRBJ1-2; 7 bases agree with TRBD1. The V and J ends lost 3 bases and 3 bases, in that order; junction bases with no gene match: 13. The V gene's germline CDR1 is LGHNA and CDR2 YNFKEQ. The CDR3 loop spans 17 amino acids. Here the CDR3 reads CASSHRDSLPGDYGYTF. CDR3 DNA: TGTGCCAGCAGCCACCGGGACAGCCTCCCGGGGGACTATGGCTACACCTTC.

Regarding this clone: The identical CDR3 is also encoded by other nucleotide sequences in the sample. The chain combines TRBV7-6 with TRBJ2-5; 8 bases match TRBD1. V shed 1 base, J shed 5 bases, and the junction held 0 bases outside the gene matches. The CDR3 runs to 13 residues. Germline CDR1 reads SGHVS; CDR2 reads FNYEAQ. The CDR3 sequence is CASSLGQGETQYF. CDR3 nucleotide sequence: TGTGCCAGCAGCTTAGGACAGGGGGAGACCCAGTACTTC.

The chain's CDR3 is CASSPGWMAYEQYF. The CDR3 DNA reads TGTGCCAGCAGCCCGGGGTGGATGGCCTACGAGCAGTACTTC. This chain uses TRBV7-6 with TRBJ2-7, with a tentative D call TRBD2 (5 bases). The CDR3 is 14 residues long. Germline loops: CDR1 SGHVS, CDR2 FNYEAQ. Trimming took 5 bases from V and 2 from J, leaving 13 bases between them.

This clone turned up a few times. The chain is built from TRBV4-3 and TRBJ1-5; the D gene is possibly TRBD1 (5 bases). The CDR3 runs to 17 residues. V was shortened by 1 base and J by 1 base, with 14 bases between the two germline ends. CDR1 and CDR2 from the germline V gene are LGHNA and YSLEER. CDR3 bases: TGCGCCAGCAGCCAAGGTGTAAGGGAGGGGAGCAATCAGCCCCAGCATTTT. It codes for CASSQGVREGSNQPQHF.

This clone was counted ten times or more. The rearrangement links TRBV2 to TRBJ1-2; no firm D call. Germline lookup yields CDR1 SNHLY and CDR2 FYNNEI. V lost 4 bases to trimming and J lost 5 bases, with 5 bases between them. The CDR3 is 11 residues long. The CDR3 bases are TGTGCCAGCAGTGGAGGGTATGGCTACACCTTC. It encodes CASSGGYGYTF.

This chain uses TRBV11-1 with TRBJ2-4, with 9 nucleotides matching TRBD2. This CDR3 comprises 19 residues. After removal of 2 bases from V and 0 bases from J, the junction contained 11 bases not matched to a gene. Germline lookup yields CDR1 SGHAT and CDR2 FQDESV (reference sequence). CDR3 nucleotide sequence: TGTGCCAGCAGCTTACAGTCGGCTAGCGGGGATCTAGCCAAAAACATTCAGTACTTC. This encodes CASSLQSASGDLAKNIQYF.

This clone appeared a few times. In nucleotides, the CDR3 is TGTGCCAGCAGTTCGCTCGGGACGGACAAGCGTCAGTACGTC. The encoded protein is CASSSLGTDKRQYV. The chain combines TRBV28 with TRBJ2-7; D is tentatively TRBD1 or TRBD2 (5 bases each). V lost 4 bases and J lost 10, with 20 bases in between. Looked up from germline, CDR1 is MDHEN and CDR2 is SYDVKM. The CDR3 sequence is 14 residues long.

The genes are TRBV4-2 and TRBJ1-4; a possible D gene is TRBD1 (5 bases). Between the trimmed V and J ends, which lost 1 base and 8 bases, there was a span of 14 bases. The CDR3 runs 15 residues. CDR1 and CDR2 from the germline V gene are LGHNA and YNFKEQ. The CDR3 sequence is CASSQVGEGDEKLFF. As DNA, the CDR3 is TGTGCCAGCAGCCAAGTAGGGGAGGGAGACGAAAAACTGTTTTTT.

The rearrangement uses TRBV9 and TRBJ1-3, with D uncertain. Trimming removed 0 bases from V and 3 bases from J, with 7 bases in between. CDR1 and CDR2 from the germline V gene are SGDLS and YYNGEE. The length of the CDR3 is 14 residues. The CDR3 spells CASSVGQIGNTIYF. The CDR3, as DNA: TGTGCCAGCAGCGTAGGCCAGATTGGAAACACCATATATTTT. The variable domain in full, completed from reference TRBV9 and TRBJ1-3, reads DSGVTQTPKHLITATGQRVTLRCSPRSGDLSVYWYQQSLDQGLQFLIQYYNGEERAKGNILERFSAQQFPDLHSELNLSSLELGDSALYFCASSVGQIGNTIYFGEGSWLTVV.

The rearrangement links TRBV19 to TRBJ2-1; perhaps D is TRBD1 or TRBD2 (5 bases each). V lost 3 bases and J lost 4, with 13 bases in between. The CDR3 has 15 residues. The germline V gene encodes CDR1 LNHDA and CDR2 SQIVND (reference sequence). The CDR3 nucleotides read TGTGCCAGTAGTATCTCGTGGGGACCTTACAATGAGCAGTTCTTC. This codes for CASSISWGPYNEQFF.

DNA for the CDR3: TGTGCCAGCAGTTTATGGGGACAGGGTTCTCAAGAGACCCAGTACTTC. Amino acids: CASSLWGQGSQETQYF. The chain uses TRBV28 and TRBJ2-5; TRBD1 aligns across 9 bases. The CDR3 is 16 amino acids. Germline assignment: CDR1 MDHEN and CDR2 SYDVKM. V trimming: 0 bases; J trimming: 2 bases; junction bases outside the gene matches: 4.

The V and J genes are TRBV21-1 and TRBJ2-1; no DNA check was done on the table's D call, TRBD1. TRBV21-1 constitutes a pseudogene. The CDR3 is made up of 17 amino acids. The CDR3 loop reads CASSTETRQGSYNEQFF. For the CDR3, the DNA is TGTGCCAGCAGCACCGAAACCCGACAGGGATCCTACAATGAGCAGTTCTTC.

This clone was recorded a few times. V is TRBV28 and J is TRBJ1-6; the D gene is possibly TRBD1 (5 bases). Trimming shortened V by 2 bases and J by 8 bases, and 16 bases separated the two germline ends. The CDR3 spans 16 residues. In germline, CDR1 is MDHEN, CDR2 SYDVKM. The CDR3: CASSLGGNPLDSPLHF. The CDR3 bases are TGTGCCAGCAGTTTAGGGGGTAACCCCTTGGATTCACCCCTCCACTTT.

The rearrangement links TRBV4-3 to TRBJ2-5; D remains unclear. Trimming pared 0 bases from V and 5 bases from J, leaving 10 bases between. Germline loops: CDR1 LGHNA, CDR2 YSLEER. The CDR3 is 14 amino acids. CDR3 nucleotide sequence: TGCGCCAGCAGCCAAGAAGTGGGTCTCGAGACCCAGTACTTC. This codes for CASSQEVGLETQYF.

This sequence joins TRBV7-9 and TRBJ1-5; TRBD1 aligns across 9 bases. The CDR3 has 18 residues. V lost 5 bases, J lost 0 bases, and 11 bases stayed unmatched. Looked up from germline, CDR1 is SEHNR and CDR2 is FQNEAQ (reference sequence). The DNA for the CDR3 is TGTGCCAGCAGCCTGAGCGGGACAGGGCGCTTTAGCAATCAGCCCCAGCATTTT. This encodes CASSLSGTGRFSNQPQHF. The whole variable domain, remainder taken from reference TRBV7-9 and TRBJ1-5, is DTGVSQNPRHKITKRGQNVTFRCDPISEHNRLYWYRQTLGQGPEFLTYFQNEAQLEKSRLLSDRFSAERPKGSFSTLEIQRTEQGDSAMYLCASSLSGTGRFSNQPQHFGDGTRLSIL.

This clone appeared a single time. V is TRBV5-4 and J is TRBJ2-2; 7 nucleotides agree with TRBD2. V lost 0 bases and J lost 7; bases outside the gene matches: 6. The CDR3 consists of 15 residues. CDR1 and CDR2 from the germline V gene are SGHNT and YYREEE (reference sequence). CDR3: CASSLGLAAFGELFF. The CDR3 DNA follows: TGTGCCAGCAGCTTGGGACTAGCTGCCTTCGGGGAGCTGTTTTTT.

This clone has just a few counts. CDR3 sequence reads: CASSPGLNQPQHF. CDR3 DNA sequence: TGTGCCAGCAGCCCGGGACTTAATCAGCCCCAGCATTTT. The chain employs TRBV5-8 and TRBJ1-5, with D possibly being TRBD1 (5 bases). Germline assignment: CDR1 SGHTS and CDR2 YDEGEE. V lost 4 bases and J 4 bases, leaving 9 bases between the germline ends. The CDR3 totals 13 residues.

This clone was picked up a small number of times. The rearrangement links TRBV29-1 to TRBJ2-2, with a tentative D call TRBD2 (5 bases). V gave up 4 bases and J gave up 1 base, with 13 bases separating them. Germline V gene sequence: CDR1 SQVTM, CDR2 ANQGSEA. CDR3 length: 15 amino acids. CDR3 DNA: TGCAGCGTTGGGGCATTACTAGGGAACACCGGGGAGCTGTTTTTT. As protein: CSVGALLGNTGELFF.

The gene calls are TRBV28 and TRBJ2-5; TRBD1 or TRBD2 may be the D gene (5 bases each). Germline CDR1 MDHEN, CDR2 SYDVKM. V gave up 2 bases and J gave up 7 bases, with 14 bases separating them. The CDR3 runs 14 residues. The CDR3: CASSLTGAGRTQYF. The CDR3 DNA reads TGTGCCAGCAGTTTAACAGGTGCGGGTCGGACCCAGTACTTC.

The V call is TRBV30, the J call TRBJ2-3; 16 bases match TRBD2. V gave up 2 bases and J gave up 6 bases; unmatched junction bases: 11. CDR1 is GTSNPN and CDR2 is SVGIG in the germline V gene (reference sequence). CDR3 length equals 18 residues. The CDR3 DNA reads as TGTGCCTGGAGTAAACCGGGACTAGCGGGAGGGCCTACGGATACGCAGTATTTT. Amino acid sequence: CAWSKPGLAGGPTDTQYF.

This chain connects TRBV7-8 to TRBJ1-1, with a weak D call TRBD1 (5 bases). Trimming pared 5 bases from V and 2 bases from J, leaving 15 bases between. CDR3 length: 15 residues. Germline V lookup: CDR1 SGHVS, CDR2 FQNEAQ. The CDR3 spells CASSPRWDDNTEAFF. In nucleotides, the CDR3 is TGTGCCAGCAGCCCCCGATGGGACGACAACACTGAAGCTTTCTTT.